The TCR beta chain under discussion was sequenced for a study of T-cell reconstitution after alpha-beta-depleted transplantation in children. Study-wide findings and caveats: T-cell numbers and diversity, one year after transplant, stemmed largely from T cells that were newly produced.

A TCRbeta library incorporating unique molecular identifiers was prepared. TCRdb called the PCR reads again in MiXCR, with one record for every CDR3 protein. The profile shows 500,000 to 600,000 distinct CDR3 sequences, approximately 30% of them singletons. On this clonotype itself: Its specificity is not known.

CDR3 length: 15 amino acids. The V gene end was trimmed by 3 bases and the J gene end by 7 bases; junction bases not matched to a gene: 8. Germline lookup yields CDR1 SGHTA and CDR2 FQGNSA. The sequencing here drew on PBMCs, taken before TCRalphabeta/CD19-depleted stem cell transplant. The receptor comes from a boy under two years old with Wiskott-Aldrich syndrome, due to receive a stem cell transplant. The chain combines TRBV7-2 with TRBJ1-4, with 7 bases identical to TRBD1. CDR3 DNA: TGTGCCAGCAGCTTCACAGGGGATCGGAGTGAAAAACTGTTTTTT. The encoded protein is CASSFTGDRSEKLFF.